These 12 T cell receptor beta chains were sequenced from one sample in a study of blood T cell repertoires in COVID-19. Data came from immunoSEQ multiplex PCR; TCRdb stores just in-frame clones and leaves some out. The sample lists around 310,000 clones; about nine tenths were seen once. What was sequenced was PBMCs or T cells enriched from blood (not recorded which). These receptors were taken from a woman in her twenties or thirties who had recovered from COVID-19.

This chain links TRBV19 with TRBJ1-2; D ambiguous. Trimming left V 10 bases short and J 4 bases short, with 16 bases between. The CDR3 sequence is 13 residues long. Germline-derived CDR1 and CDR2 are LNHDA and SQIVND (reference sequence). CDR3 in amino acids: CAILLRESYGYTF. DNA of the CDR3: TGTGCCATTTTACTACGAGAAAGCTATGGCTACACCTTC.

The rearrangement uses TRBV4-1 and TRBJ1-2; TRBD1 aligns across 7 bases. V was clipped by 2 bases and J by 6 bases; unmatched bases: 12. The CDR3 consists of 16 residues. CDR1 MGHRA and CDR2 YSYEKL come from the germline V gene. CDR3 region: CASSQRVGQEQNGYTF. The CDR3 nucleotides read TGCGCCAGCAGCCAACGGGTAGGACAGGAACAGAATGGCTACACCTTC.

CDR3 bases: TGCGCCAGCAGCCTAATAGGACTAGCGGGAGCTGAGCAGTTCTTC. Translating it yields CASSLIGLAGAEQFF. The J gene is TRBJ2-1, the V gene TRBV4-1, with 13 nucleotides matching TRBD2. The CDR3 is 15 amino acids. Germline trimming cut 4 bases from V and 9 bases from J; bases unmatched to any gene: 6. Germline V lookup: CDR1 MGHRA, CDR2 YSYEKL.

This rearrangement joins TRBV4-1 to TRBJ2-7; D not resolved. Trimming removed 3 bases at V and 3 bases at J, with 3 bases between. The length of the CDR3 is 11 residues. CDR1 is MGHRA and CDR2 is YSYEKL in the germline V gene. The CDR3 sequence is CASSHSYEQYF. The DNA of the CDR3 is TGCGCCAGCAGCCACAGCTACGAGCAGTACTTC.

The chain uses TRBV6-5 and TRBJ1-6; D unclear. The germline V gene has CDR1 MNHEY and CDR2 SVGAGI. CDR3 length: 14 residues. V was trimmed by 2 bases and J by 10 bases, leaving 12 bases between them. CDR3 sequence (DNA): TGTGCCAGCAGTTACAGGATGGGAGGCTCACCCCTCCACTTT. Translated: CASSYRMGGSPLHF.

The chain carries TRBV19 and TRBJ1-5; D possibly corresponds to TRBD1 (6 bases). Germline V gene lookup returns CDR1 LNHDA and CDR2 SQIVND (reference sequence). V was cut by 3 bases and J by 1 base, with 13 bases left in between. The CDR3 has 16 residues. DNA for the CDR3: TGTGCCAGTAGTATCAGCGGGGGGCTAAGCAATCAGCCCCAGCATTTT. Translation: CASSISGGLSNQPQHF.

This clone was detected a few times. The chain employs TRBV2 and TRBJ2-3, with 10 bases lining up with TRBD2. The CDR3 is 20 amino acids. V was clipped by 3 bases and J by 3 bases; unmatched bases: 18. Per germline, CDR1 SNHLY and CDR2 FYNNEI. In nucleotides, the CDR3 is TGTGCCAGCAGTGATGGGAAGGGTTTTGGGCTAGCGGGAGAGACAGATACGCAGTATTTT. It yields the protein CASSDGKGFGLAGETDTQYF.

CDR3: CASSGDSYEQYF. DNA for the CDR3: TGTGCCAGCAGTGGGGACAGCTACGAGCAGTACTTC. The V gene is TRBV28, the J gene TRBJ2-7; 7 bases align to TRBD1. The length of the CDR3 is 12 residues. V gave up 5 bases and J gave up 3 bases; unmatched junction bases: 1. Per germline, CDR1 MDHEN and CDR2 SYDVKM.

This chain connects TRBV10-2 to TRBJ1-1, with 8 bases aligning to TRBD1. J gave up 5 bases and V 2 bases, and 13 bases lay outside the gene matches. The CDR3 runs to 17 residues. Looked up from germline, CDR1 is WSHSY and CDR2 is SAAADI. The CDR3 bases are TGCGCCAGCAGTGAGAGGGTGACAGGGGCCAAGTTTACTGAAGCTTTCTTT. Protein: CASSERVTGAKFTEAFF.

The chain joins TRBV5-1 to TRBJ2-2; 8 positions match TRBD1. J was trimmed by 6 bases and V by 2 bases; bases with no gene match: 3. CDR3 size: 14 residues. Per the germline V gene, CDR1 is SGHRS and CDR2 is YFSETQ. The CDR3 bases are TGCGCCAGCAGCTTCGGACAGGGCGCCGGGGAGCTGTTTTTT. This gives the protein CASSFGQGAGELFF. The whole variable domain, filled in from reference TRBV5-1 and TRBJ2-2, reads KAGVTQTPRYLIKTRGQQVTLSCSPISGHRSVSWYQQTPGQGLQFLFEYFSETQRNKGNFPGRFSGRQFSNSRSEMNVSTLELGDSALYLCASSFGQGAGELFFGEGSRLTVL.

Here the CDR3 reads CASSLSLAAVASTDTQYF. The CDR3 DNA sequence: TGTGCCAGCAGCTTGAGCCTAGCGGCGGTTGCTAGCACAGATACGCAGTATTTT. J is TRBJ2-3 and V is TRBV5-4, with 7 bases aligning to TRBD2. The CDR3 is 18 residues long. CDR1 is SGHNT, CDR2 YYREEE, per germline (reference sequence). The ends lost 1 base at V and 0 bases at J; junction bases unmatched: 11.

The chain has TRBV9 and TRBJ2-1; 14 nucleotides match TRBD2. This CDR3 has 17 residues. Per the germline V gene, CDR1 is SGDLS and CDR2 is YYNGEE. Trimming took 4 bases from V and 4 from J; bases not matched to a gene: 7. The CDR3: CASSFRTSGRPYNEQFF. For the CDR3, the DNA is TGTGCCAGCAGCTTTCGGACTAGCGGGAGGCCTTACAATGAGCAGTTCTTC.